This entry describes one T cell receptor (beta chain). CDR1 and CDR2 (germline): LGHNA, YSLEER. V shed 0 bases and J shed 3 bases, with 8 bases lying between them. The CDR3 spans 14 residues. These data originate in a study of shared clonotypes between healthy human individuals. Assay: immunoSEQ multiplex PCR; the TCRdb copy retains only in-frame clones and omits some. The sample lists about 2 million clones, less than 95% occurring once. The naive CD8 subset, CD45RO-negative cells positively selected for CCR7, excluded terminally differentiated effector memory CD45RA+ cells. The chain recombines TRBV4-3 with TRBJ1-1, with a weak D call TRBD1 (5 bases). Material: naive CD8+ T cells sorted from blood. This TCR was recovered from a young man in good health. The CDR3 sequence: CASSQDEGYTEAFF. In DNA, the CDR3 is TGCGCCAGCAGCCAAGACGAGGGGTACACTGAAGCTTTCTTT.